This TCR beta chain appears in the sequencing data of a study of post-analysis software for immune sequencing data. Study at large: The patients showed relapsing-remitting, secondary progressive and progressive-relapsing multiple sclerosis courses.

As for this clonotype: The antigen is undetermined.

Germline CDR1 is GTSNPN and CDR2 is SVGIG (reference sequence). The ends lost 4 bases at V and 6 bases at J; junction bases unmatched: 5. The CDR3 is 12 residues long. Unique molecular identifiers had been added to the TCR beta cDNA libraries. MiXCR was run by TCRdb on the PCR reads, yielding one entry per CDR3 protein. The sample records 650,000 to 900,000 distinct CDR3 sequences, more than 45% being singletons. Study outcomes and limitations: TRBV segments more frequent in patients than in controls numbered several and included TRBV5-6, TRBV5-1 and TRBV20-1. Significantly lower normalized Chao1 diversity was found in patients with multiple sclerosis relative to controls.

The V call is TRBV30, the J call TRBJ1-1; 7 bases are shared with TRBD1. Sequencing input: blood. The sequence derives from a girl aged 10-17 years with multiple sclerosis. The CDR3 loop is CAWKQGTPEAFF. CDR3 sequence (DNA): TGTGCCTGGAAACAGGGGACCCCTGAAGCTTTCTTT. Looking up the rest from reference TRBV30 and TRBJ1-1 gives the full variable domain: SQTIHQWPATLVQPVGSPLSLECTVEGTSNPNLYWYRQAAGRGLQLLFYSVGIGQISSEVPQNLSASRPQDRQFILSSKKLLLSDSGFYLCAWKQGTPEAFFGQGTRLTVV.